This record concerns one T cell receptor beta chain sequence. What it recognizes is unknown. Assay used: immunoSEQ multiplex PCR; TCRdb lists only in-frame clones, some missing. The top ten hold 2% to 2.5% of the sample, which has 8,400 or so clones, 84% seen once. The sample is drawn from a study of CD4 T cell repertoires in COVID-19. Findings and caveats of the study: Two or all three memory subsets shared several highly expanded SARS-CoV-2-reactive clonotypes. Between roughly 7 and 25% of SARS-CoV-2 clonotypes also appeared in SARS-CoV and/or HKU1 spike cultures.

Sequencing was done directly on freshly isolated, uncultured memory T cells. The receptor comes from a human donor who had COVID-19. Material: effector memory CD4+ T cells from blood, obtained before the COVID-19 pandemic.

CDR3 amino acids: CASKILSRDSSGYTF. CDR3 in DNA: TGTGCCAGCAAAATCCTAAGCAGGGACAGCTCCGGCTACACCTTC. The J gene is TRBJ1-2, the V gene TRBV27; 7 bases match TRBD1. Germline V CDR1 and CDR2: MNHEY, SMNVEV (reference sequence). V shed 7 bases and J 8 bases; nucleotides not matched to a gene: 16. The CDR3 covers 15 residues.